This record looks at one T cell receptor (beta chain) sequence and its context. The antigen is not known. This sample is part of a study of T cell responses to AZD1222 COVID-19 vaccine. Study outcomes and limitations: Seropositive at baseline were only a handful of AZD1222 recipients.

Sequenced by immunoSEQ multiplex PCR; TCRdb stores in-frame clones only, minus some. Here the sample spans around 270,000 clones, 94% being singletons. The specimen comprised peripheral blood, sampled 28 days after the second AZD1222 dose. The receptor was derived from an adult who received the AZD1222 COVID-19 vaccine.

The CDR3 here is CASSSDSSGNTIYF. In DNA, the CDR3 is TGTGCCAGCAGCTCCGACAGCTCTGGAAACACCATATATTTT. V gene TRBV3-1 (or the pseudogene TRBV3-2) combines with J gene TRBJ1-3; the D gene is possibly TRBD1 (5 bases). Germline assignment: CDR1 LGHDT and CDR2 YNNKEL (reference sequence). The CDR3 contains 14 residues. Trimming left V 5 bases short and J 0 bases short, with 8 bases between.